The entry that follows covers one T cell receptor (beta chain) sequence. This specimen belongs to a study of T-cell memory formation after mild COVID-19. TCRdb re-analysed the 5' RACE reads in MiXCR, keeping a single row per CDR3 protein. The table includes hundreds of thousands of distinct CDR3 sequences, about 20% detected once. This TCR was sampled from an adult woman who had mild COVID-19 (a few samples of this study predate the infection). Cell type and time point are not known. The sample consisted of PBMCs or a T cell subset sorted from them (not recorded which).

CDR3 protein: CASTGNGYMDSPLHF. The CDR3, as DNA: TGTGCCAGCACTGGGAATGGGTATATGGATTCACCCCTCCACTTT. The chain links TRBV27 to TRBJ1-6, with unresolved D. Deletions cut 7 bases from V and 8 bases from J, with 18 bases between. This CDR3 comprises 15 residues. Germline assignment: CDR1 MNHEY and CDR2 SMNVEV (reference sequence).